This T cell receptor beta chain appears in the sequencing data of a study of identical twins. Deletions cut 7 bases from V and 0 bases from J, with 13 bases between. Per germline, CDR1 MDHEN and CDR2 SYDVKM. The CDR3 has 14 residues. A universal primer site was added by template switching, and unique molecular identifiers were carried by the cDNA. TCRdb redid the calling of the 5' RACE reads with MiXCR, one entry per CDR3 protein. The sample includes 250,000 or so distinct CDR3 sequences, about 8.5% of them seen just once. Healthy Caucasian individuals made up all the donors. The data were also submitted as part of a second study, on yellow fever vaccine responses in identical twins. In that study: Reportedly, twins showed a vaccine T cell response that looked partly convergent and partly personalized.

The rearrangement links TRBV28 to TRBJ2-7; D is uncertain. The sequenced material came from CD8+ T cells sorted from blood. This clonotype originated in a woman between 18 and 29 years old in good health. CDR3 amino acids: CASTSPSSSYEQYF. CDR3 sequence (DNA): TGTGCCAGCACCTCTCCGAGCAGCTCCTACGAGCAGTACTTC.